The 8 T cell receptor beta chains below come from one sample, sequenced in a study of CD8+ T cells in alopecia areata. Following extraction, RNA underwent reverse transcription to cDNA, which served as the sequencing template. Method: immunoSEQ multiplex PCR; TCRdb's copy keeps in-frame clones and lacks some. The sample gives roughly 60,000 clones, 35% to 55% of which show up once; around 21% is in the top ten. The treatment is: oral pan-JAK inhibitor, 5-10 mg twice daily. Here the sequenced sample was CD8+ T cells sorted from blood, taken at roughly week 38, from a patient treated with tofacitinib. All receptors come from a human donor with alopecia areata.

Here the CDR3 reads CASSLSLTGTGELFF. The CDR3 DNA reads TGTGCCAGCAGTTTATCCCTGACAGGGACCGGGGAGCTGTTTTTT. The genes are TRBV27 and TRBJ2-2; 7 bases line up with TRBD1. The CDR3 consists of 15 residues. The germline gives CDR1 MNHEY, CDR2 SMNVEV (reference sequence). V lost 0 bases and J lost 5; bases outside the gene matches: 3.

The V gene is TRBV2, the J gene TRBJ1-2, with 9 positions matching TRBD1. The V gene's germline CDR1 is SNHLY and CDR2 FYNNEI. The CDR3 has 16 residues. V dropped 1 base and J dropped 6; count of bases not matched to a gene: 9. DNA for the CDR3: TGTGCCAGCAGTGAAGGCGGGACAGGGAGGGAGAATGGCTACACCTTC. Its translation: CASSEGGTGRENGYTF.

The chain carries TRBV7-9 and TRBJ2-7; D not certain. V lost 9 bases and J 4 bases, leaving 19 bases between the germline ends. CDR1 SEHNR and CDR2 FQNEAQ come from the germline V gene (reference sequence). The CDR3 sequence is 14 residues long. CDR3 protein: CASGSASKGYEQYF. The DNA of the CDR3 is TGTGCCAGTGGGTCCGCCTCAAAGGGTTACGAGCAGTACTTC.

J is TRBJ2-1 and V is TRBV4-1; 10 bases fit TRBD1. The V segment lost 2 bases and the J segment 4 bases; nucleotides outside the gene matches: 8. The CDR3 spans 17 residues. The germline gives CDR1 MGHRA, CDR2 YSYEKL. For the CDR3, the DNA is TGCGCCAGCAGCCAATACGGGACAGGGGATTTATACAATGAGCAGTTCTTC. It yields the protein CASSQYGTGDLYNEQFF.

This clone was detected only a few times. V usage is TRBV7-9 and J usage is TRBJ1-2; TRBD1 matches at 7 bases. This CDR3 contains 14 residues. Trimming at V came to 6 bases and at J to 6 bases, leaving 10 bases not matched to a gene. Germline CDR1 and CDR2: SEHNR and FQNEAQ (reference sequence). The CDR3 DNA reads TGTGCCAGCAGTGCGAGGGGGCGCGTCCATGGCTACACCTTC. This translates into CASSARGRVHGYTF.

The sample holds a few counts of this clone. J is TRBJ2-1 and V is TRBV4-1, with 8 bases matching TRBD2. V dropped 4 bases and J dropped 2; count of bases not matched to a gene: 10. Germline V lookup: CDR1 MGHRA, CDR2 YSYEKL. This CDR3 is built from 17 residues. DNA for the CDR3: TGCGCCAGCAGCCGAAGGGCGGGACTAGGGACCTACAATGAGCAGTTCTTC. This translates into CASSRRAGLGTYNEQFF.

The chain employs TRBV7-9 and TRBJ1-5; D is perhaps TRBD1 (6 bases). V lost 1 base, J lost 7 bases, and 11 bases lay in between. This CDR3 is built from 14 residues. The germline V gene has CDR1 SEHNR and CDR2 FQNEAQ (reference sequence). CDR3 nucleotides: TGTGCCAGCAGCTTAGACAGGGCTGGGCAGCCCCAGCATTTT. Its translation is CASSLDRAGQPQHF.

V is TRBV30 and J is TRBJ2-3; TRBD1 might be the D (5 bases). Per germline, CDR1 GTSNPN and CDR2 SVGIG (reference sequence). This CDR3 spans 15 amino acids. Trimming cost V 2 bases and J 2 bases, with 14 bases left between them. The CDR3 DNA reads as TGTGCCTGGAGTCCGTGGGGCGGAAACACAGATACGCAGTATTTT. Protein product: CAWSPWGGNTDTQYF.